This note documents a single T cell receptor beta chain sequence. A second PCR of about 6 to 11 cycles used a sample-barcoded 5' primer and a J-beta primer mix. TCRdb re-derived calls from the 5' RACE reads in MiXCR, one entry per CDR3 protein. The sample consists of some 1.1 million distinct CDR3 sequences, roughly two fifths of them appearing once. This sample is part of a study of blood T cells in healthy people across ages. The germline V gene has CDR1 SQVTM and CDR2 ANQGSEA. This CDR3 is built from 13 residues. Trimming removed 6 bases from V and 7 bases from J, with 16 bases in between. This sequence was found in a man in his late teens or twenties in good health. Source material: blood. The genes are TRBV29-1 and TRBJ2-1; possible D gene TRBD2, 5 bases. CDR3: CSVLGLTMNEQFF. The CDR3, as DNA: TGCAGCGTCCTCGGACTCACCATGAATGAGCAGTTCTTC.